One sample yielded the 28 T cell receptor beta chains listed below, sequenced in a study of monozygotic twins with inflammatory bowel disease. TCRdb re-called the 5' RACE reads and gives one entry per CDR3 protein, without DNA. Recorded for this sample: 300,000 to 400,000 distinct CDR3 sequences. Sequencing used blood. The receptor set was obtained from a human donor with ulcerative colitis or Crohn's disease, or a healthy co-twin of an affected twin (not recorded which).

The V and J genes are TRBV4-1 and TRBJ1-6. The germline CDR1 and CDR2 sequences are MGHRA and YSYEKL. This CDR3 has 17 amino acids. The chain's CDR3 is CASSQDPEGKSWTPLHF.

The gene calls are TRBV30 and TRBJ1-2; no DNA is available, so the TRBD1 call from TCRdb remains unchecked. The CDR3 extends over 14 amino acids. CDR1 and CDR2 from the germline V gene are GTSNPN and SVGIG (reference sequence). CDR3 region: CAWSPFTGRYGYTF. The full variable domain, its missing parts supplied by reference TRBV30 and TRBJ1-2, is SQTIHQWPATLVQPVGSPLSLECTVEGTSNPNLYWYRQAAGRGLQLLFYSVGIGQISSEVPQNLSASRPQDRQFILSSKKLLLSDSGFYLCAWSPFTGRYGYTFGSGTRLTVV.

This rearrangement joins TRBV5-1 to TRBJ2-5; TCRdb lists TRBD1, though no DNA is available to test this call. The CDR3 consists of 16 residues. Germline lookup yields CDR1 SGHRS and CDR2 YFSETQ. The CDR3 sequence is CASSEIGTGGGETQYF. The whole variable domain, filled in from reference TRBV5-1 and TRBJ2-5, reads KAGVTQTPRYLIKTRGQQVTLSCSPISGHRSVSWYQQTPGQGLQFLFEYFSETQRNKGNFPGRFSGRQFSNSRSEMNVSTLELGDSALYLCASSEIGTGGGETQYFGPGTRLLVL.

J is TRBJ2-2 and V is TRBV5-1; TCRdb returns TRBD1, unconfirmable since there is no DNA. Germline V lookup: CDR1 SGHRS, CDR2 YFSETQ. The CDR3 is 15 residues long. CDR3 residues: CASSLDRGTTGELFF.

The V call is TRBV9, the J call TRBJ2-1; TCRdb outputs TRBD2, but without DNA this stays unchecked. This CDR3 is 15 amino acids long. CDR1 is SGDLS and CDR2 is YYNGEE in the germline V gene. CDR3 loop: CASSATSGGNREQFF. Variable domain in full (rest from reference TRBV9 and TRBJ2-1): DSGVTQTPKHLITATGQRVTLRCSPRSGDLSVYWYQQSLDQGLQFLIQYYNGEERAKGNILERFSAQQFPDLHSELNLSSLELGDSALYFCASSATSGGNREQFFGPGTRLTVL.

The V call is TRBV30, the J call TRBJ2-5; TCRdb picks TRBD1, but there is no DNA to check that call. The germline V gene encodes CDR1 GTSNPN and CDR2 SVGIG (reference sequence). The CDR3 is 11 amino acids. CDR3 amino acids: CAWSFRGTQYF.

This chain uses TRBV4-3 with TRBJ2-1; TCRdb's D gene call, TRBD2, goes unchecked for lack of DNA. This CDR3 spans 17 amino acids. CDR1 LGHNA and CDR2 YSLEER come from the germline V gene. The CDR3 is CASSQEETRARDNEQFF.

The genes are TRBV6-2 or TRBV6-3 and TRBJ2-1; with no DNA, the TCRdb D assignment of TRBD1 cannot be verified. This CDR3 spans 18 amino acids. The germline CDR1 and CDR2 sequences are MNHEY and SVGEGT. This CDR3 reads CASSYSPGGPYSYNEQFF.

V gene TRBV7-9 combines with J gene TRBJ1-2. Germline V gene lookup returns CDR1 SEHNR and CDR2 FQNEAQ (reference sequence). This CDR3 is built from 14 residues. CDR3 sequence reads: CASSLASVNYGYTF.

The chain recombines TRBV19 with TRBJ2-1. Per germline, CDR1 LNHDA and CDR2 SQIVND (reference sequence). The CDR3 has 16 residues. CDR3: CASSIIGLSSYNEQFF.

This chain joins TRBV20-1 and TRBJ1-2. Germline CDR1 and CDR2: DFQATT and SNEGSKA (reference sequence). This CDR3 contains 14 residues. The CDR3 sequence is CSAVNEGSIYGYTF.

The chain uses TRBV7-9 and TRBJ1-1; TCRdb's assignment of TRBD1 cannot be checked, as there is no DNA. Germline V gives CDR1 SEHNR, CDR2 FQNEAQ (reference sequence). The CDR3 is 14 amino acids. CDR3: CASSLSIEGAEAFF.

This chain uses TRBV6-5 with TRBJ1-5; checking the TCRdb D call of TRBD1 is not possible without DNA. CDR1 and CDR2 from the germline V gene are MNHEY and SVGAGI. The CDR3 has 17 residues. This CDR3 is CASSYSPPGASNQPQHF.

The rearrangement links TRBV7-2 to TRBJ1-2; TCRdb selects TRBD1, and the lack of DNA leaves this call unchecked. Germline CDR1 reads SGHTA; CDR2 reads FQGNSA. The CDR3 has 13 residues. The CDR3 spells CASSPDRERGYTF.

The chain has TRBV24-1 and TRBJ1-1. The length of the CDR3 is 14 residues. Germline CDR1 KGHDR, CDR2 SFDVKD. The CDR3 is CATSDSGKYTEAFF.

The gene calls are TRBV4-3 and TRBJ1-5; no DNA is available, so the TRBD1 call from TCRdb remains unchecked. CDR3 length: 15 residues. CDR1 and CDR2 (germline): LGHNA, YSLEER. The CDR3 region is CASSQDGGHNQPQHF.

The chain employs TRBV9 and TRBJ2-3; TCRdb outputs TRBD1, but without DNA this stays unchecked. The CDR3 is 14 residues long. CDR1 and CDR2 (germline): SGDLS, YYNGEE. CDR3 loop: CASSLHQGGDTQYF.

The chain is built from TRBV12-3 or TRBV12-4 and TRBJ1-2. The CDR3 loop spans 13 amino acids. Here the CDR3 reads CAGSFGVGYGYTF.

CDR3 protein: CASSRAAQETQYF. V is TRBV9 and J is TRBJ2-5. Germline V gene lookup returns CDR1 SGDLS and CDR2 YYNGEE. This CDR3 is built from 13 residues.

The chain employs TRBV19 and TRBJ2-5; TCRdb selects TRBD1, and the lack of DNA leaves this call unchecked. Germline loops: CDR1 LNHDA, CDR2 SQIVND (reference sequence). The CDR3 runs 20 residues. The CDR3 is CASSGRAAAPQQGVTATQYF.

The chain employs TRBV20-1 and TRBJ2-2; as DNA is missing, the TRBD1 call by TCRdb cannot be tested. Per the germline V gene, CDR1 is DFQATT and CDR2 is SNEGSKA (reference sequence). CDR3 length: 16 amino acids. CDR3: CSARPAGTGNTGELFF.

The chain links TRBV7-9 to TRBJ2-7; TCRdb proposes TRBD2, but this gene call is untestable without DNA. The germline V gene has CDR1 SEHNR and CDR2 FQNEAQ (reference sequence). The CDR3 totals 14 residues. The CDR3 reads CASSFGQALYEQYF.

The genes are TRBV9 and TRBJ2-2; with no DNA, the TCRdb D assignment of TRBD1 cannot be verified. Germline V gene sequence: CDR1 SGDLS, CDR2 YYNGEE. This CDR3 is built from 17 residues. The CDR3 here is CASSVPSAGGGTGELFF. Combining the CDR3 with reference TRBV9 and TRBJ2-2 gives the whole variable domain DSGVTQTPKHLITATGQRVTLRCSPRSGDLSVYWYQQSLDQGLQFLIQYYNGEERAKGNILERFSAQQFPDLHSELNLSSLELGDSALYFCASSVPSAGGGTGELFFGEGSRLTVL.

The rearrangement joins TRBV24-1 to TRBJ1-4. There are 16 residues in the CDR3. The V gene's germline CDR1 is KGHDR and CDR2 SFDVKD. The CDR3 loop reads CATTHPQDSYAEKLFF.

V and J are TRBV6-2 or TRBV6-3 and TRBJ2-7; the D call from TCRdb, TRBD1, cannot be confirmed without DNA. Germline CDR1 is MNHEY and CDR2 is SVGEGT. The CDR3 has 17 amino acids. The CDR3 region is CASSYSKGGQFSYEQYF.

The chain couples TRBV6-1 to TRBJ2-4; checking the TCRdb D call of TRBD1 is not possible without DNA. Germline V CDR1 and CDR2: MNHNS, SASEGT. The CDR3 covers 16 residues. The CDR3 loop is CASREKPAGAYSIQYF.

This chain joins TRBV3-1 and TRBJ1-1. Per the germline V gene, CDR1 is LGHDT and CDR2 is YNNKEL (reference sequence). The CDR3 is made up of 15 amino acids. CDR3: CASSFPARNPKEAFF.

The chain combines TRBV5-1 with TRBJ2-1. From germline, CDR1 is SGHRS and CDR2 YFSETQ. This CDR3 comprises 12 residues. CDR3 region: CASSLAAYEQFF.